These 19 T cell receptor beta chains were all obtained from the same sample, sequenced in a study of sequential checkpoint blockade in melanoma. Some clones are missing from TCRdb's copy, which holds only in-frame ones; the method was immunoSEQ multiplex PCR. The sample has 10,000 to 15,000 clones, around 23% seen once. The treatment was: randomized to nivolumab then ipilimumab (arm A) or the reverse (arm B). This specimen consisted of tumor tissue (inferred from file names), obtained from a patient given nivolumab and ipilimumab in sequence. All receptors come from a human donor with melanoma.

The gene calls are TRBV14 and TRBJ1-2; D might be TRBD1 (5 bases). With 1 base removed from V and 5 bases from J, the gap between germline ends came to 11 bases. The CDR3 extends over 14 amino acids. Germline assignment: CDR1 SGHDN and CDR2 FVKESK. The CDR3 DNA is TGTGCCAGCAGCCAAGTAACGGGGACGTATGGCTACACCTTC. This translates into CASSQVTGTYGYTF.

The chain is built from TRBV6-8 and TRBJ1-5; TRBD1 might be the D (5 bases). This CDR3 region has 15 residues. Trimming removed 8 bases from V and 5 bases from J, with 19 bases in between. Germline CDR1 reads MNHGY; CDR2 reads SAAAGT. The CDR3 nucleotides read TGTGCCAGCTCCCTGGGGGTCCTGGGAGATCAGCCCCAGCATTTT. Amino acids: CASSLGVLGDQPQHF.

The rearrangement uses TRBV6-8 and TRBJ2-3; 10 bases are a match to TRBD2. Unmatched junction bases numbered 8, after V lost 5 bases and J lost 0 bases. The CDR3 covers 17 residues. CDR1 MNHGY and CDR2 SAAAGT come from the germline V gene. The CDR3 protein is CASSASGGVLSTDTQYF. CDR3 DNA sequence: TGTGCCAGCAGTGCTAGCGGGGGTGTATTAAGCACAGATACGCAGTATTTT.

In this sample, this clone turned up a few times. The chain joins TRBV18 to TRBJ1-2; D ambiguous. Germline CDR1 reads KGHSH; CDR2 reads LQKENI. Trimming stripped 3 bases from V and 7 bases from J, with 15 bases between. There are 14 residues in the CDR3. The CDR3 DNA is TGTGCCAGCTCACCGGGCAGGTCGCTGTTTGGCTACACCTTC. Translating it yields CASSPGRSLFGYTF.

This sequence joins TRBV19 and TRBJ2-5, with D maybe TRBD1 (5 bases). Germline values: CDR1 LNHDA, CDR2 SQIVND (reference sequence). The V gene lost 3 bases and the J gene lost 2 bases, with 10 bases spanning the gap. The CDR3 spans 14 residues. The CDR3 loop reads CASSMGTGQETQYF. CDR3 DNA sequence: TGTGCCAGTAGTATGGGTACAGGTCAAGAGACCCAGTACTTC.

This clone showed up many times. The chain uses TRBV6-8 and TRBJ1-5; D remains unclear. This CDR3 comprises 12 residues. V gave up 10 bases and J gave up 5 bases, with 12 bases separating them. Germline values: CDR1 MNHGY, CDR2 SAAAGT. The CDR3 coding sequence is TGTGCCACCTCGAATCCCCATCAGCCCCAGCATTTT. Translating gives CATSNPHQPQHF.

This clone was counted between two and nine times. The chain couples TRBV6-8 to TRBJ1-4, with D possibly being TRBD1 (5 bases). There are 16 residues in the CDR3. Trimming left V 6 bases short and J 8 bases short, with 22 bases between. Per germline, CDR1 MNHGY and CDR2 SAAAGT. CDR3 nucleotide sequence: TGTGCCAGCAGAGCAGAGGAGAGGTGGGGGGGAGAAAAACTGTTTTTT. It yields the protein CASRAEERWGGEKLFF.

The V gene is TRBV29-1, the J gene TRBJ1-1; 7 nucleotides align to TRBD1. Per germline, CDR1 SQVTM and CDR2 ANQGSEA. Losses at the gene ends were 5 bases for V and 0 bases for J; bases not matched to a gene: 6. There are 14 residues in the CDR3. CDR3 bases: TGCAGCGTTTACAGGGGTGGCGTGAACACTGAAGCTTTCTTT. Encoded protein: CSVYRGGVNTEAFF.

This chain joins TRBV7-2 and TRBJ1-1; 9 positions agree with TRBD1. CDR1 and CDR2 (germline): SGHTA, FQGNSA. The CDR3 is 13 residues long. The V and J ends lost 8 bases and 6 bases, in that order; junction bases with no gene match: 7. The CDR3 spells CASGDRAGAEAFF. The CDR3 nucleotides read TGTGCCAGCGGGGACAGGGCTGGGGCTGAAGCTTTCTTT.

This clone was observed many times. The CDR3 DNA reads as TGTGCCAGCAGCTTGGTCGCGGGTGCCAGGAATGAGCAGTTCTTC. The encoded protein is CASSLVAGARNEQFF. V gene TRBV11-3 combines with J gene TRBJ2-1, with D possibly being TRBD2 (5 bases). The CDR3 extends over 15 amino acids. V lost 3 bases and J 7 bases, leaving 16 bases between the germline ends. CDR1 SGHNT and CDR2 YENEEA come from the germline V gene. The variable domain in full, with the rest retrieved from reference TRBV11-3 and TRBJ2-1, is EAGVVQSPRYKIIEKKQPVAFWCNPISGHNTLYWYLQNLGQGPELLIRYENEEAVDDSQLPKDRFSAERLKGVDSTLKIQPAELGDSAVYLCASSLVAGARNEQFFGPGTRLTVL.

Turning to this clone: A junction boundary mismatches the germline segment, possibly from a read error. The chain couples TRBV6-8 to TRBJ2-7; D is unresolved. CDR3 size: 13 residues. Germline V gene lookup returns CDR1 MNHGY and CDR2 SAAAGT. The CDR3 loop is CASSYDSPGEQYF. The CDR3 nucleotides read TGTGCCAGCAGTTACGACTCTCCGGGCGAGCAATACTTC.

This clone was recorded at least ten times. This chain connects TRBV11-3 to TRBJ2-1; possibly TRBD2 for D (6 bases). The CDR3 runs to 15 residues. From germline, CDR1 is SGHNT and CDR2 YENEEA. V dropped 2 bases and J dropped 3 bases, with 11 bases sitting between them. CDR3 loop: CASSLPGEYYNEQFF. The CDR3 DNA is TGTGCCAGCAGCTTACCGGGGGAATACTACAATGAGCAGTTCTTC.

The CDR3 sequence: CASRDPGLDQPQHF. The DNA for the CDR3 is TGTGCCAGCAGAGACCCGGGGCTGGATCAGCCCCAGCATTTT. The rearrangement links TRBV6-8 to TRBJ1-5; perhaps TRBD1 as D (5 bases). The germline CDR1 and CDR2 sequences are MNHGY and SAAAGT. This CDR3 comprises 14 residues. With 6 bases removed from V and 5 bases from J, the gap between germline ends came to 14 bases.

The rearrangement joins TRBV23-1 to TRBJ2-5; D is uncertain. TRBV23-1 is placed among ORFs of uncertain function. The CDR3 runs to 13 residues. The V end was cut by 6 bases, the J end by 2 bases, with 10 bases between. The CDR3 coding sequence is TGCGCCAGCAGCTTGGGTGGACAAGAGACCCAGTACTTC. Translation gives CASSLGGQETQYF.

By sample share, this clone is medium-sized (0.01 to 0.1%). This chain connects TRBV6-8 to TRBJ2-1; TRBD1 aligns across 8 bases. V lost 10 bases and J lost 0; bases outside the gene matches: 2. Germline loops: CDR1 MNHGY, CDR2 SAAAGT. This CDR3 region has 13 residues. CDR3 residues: CATGQGSYNEQFF. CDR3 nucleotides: TGTGCCACTGGACAGGGCTCCTACAATGAGCAGTTCTTC.

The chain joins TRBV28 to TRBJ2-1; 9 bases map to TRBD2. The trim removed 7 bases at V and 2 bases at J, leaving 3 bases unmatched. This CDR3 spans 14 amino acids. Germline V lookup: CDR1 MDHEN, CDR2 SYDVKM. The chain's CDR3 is CASNSGRTYNEQFF. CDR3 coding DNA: TGTGCCAGCAATAGCGGGAGAACCTACAATGAGCAGTTCTTC. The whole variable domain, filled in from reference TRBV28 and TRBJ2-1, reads DVKVTQSSRYLVKRTGEKVFLECVQDMDHENMFWYRQDPGLGLRLIYFSYDVKMKEKGDIPEGYSVSREKKERFSLILESASTNQTSMYLCASNSGRTYNEQFFGPGTRLTVL.

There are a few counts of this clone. The CDR3 loop is CASSGLAYSLYEQYF. In nucleotides, the CDR3 is TGTGCCAGCAGTGGACTAGCCTACAGCCTTTACGAGCAGTACTTC. The chain uses TRBV9 and TRBJ2-7; 8 bases line up with TRBD2. Germline assignment: CDR1 SGDLS and CDR2 YYNGEE. CDR3 size: 15 residues. V gave up 5 bases and J gave up 4 bases; unmatched junction bases: 11.

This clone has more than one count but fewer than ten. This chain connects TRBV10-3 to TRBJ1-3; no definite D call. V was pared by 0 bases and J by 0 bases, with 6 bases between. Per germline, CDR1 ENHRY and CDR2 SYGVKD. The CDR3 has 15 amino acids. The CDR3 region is CAISESGISGNTIYF. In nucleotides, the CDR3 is TGTGCCATCAGTGAGTCGGGCATCTCTGGAAACACCATATATTTT.

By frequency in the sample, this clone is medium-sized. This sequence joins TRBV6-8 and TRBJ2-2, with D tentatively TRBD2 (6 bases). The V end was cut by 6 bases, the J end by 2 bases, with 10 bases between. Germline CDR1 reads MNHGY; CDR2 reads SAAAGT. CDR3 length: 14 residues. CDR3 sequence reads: CASRGGPNTGELFF. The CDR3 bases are TGTGCCAGCAGGGGGGGACCAAACACCGGGGAGCTGTTTTTT.